These 6 T cell receptor beta chains were sequenced from one sample in a study of T cells in Graves' hyperthyroidism and ophthalmopathy (dated by TCRdb to between 2019 and 2020). The library was generated by multiplex PCR. TCRdb lists the instrument as Illumina HiSeq 2000. The TCR beta CDR3 regions were amplified from RNA transcripts. For the first round of RT-PCR on the TCR CDR3, the HTBI primer set was used together with the Qiagen OneStep RT-PCR kit. Starting from the raw public reads, TCRdb applied fastp trimming at Q25, assembled clones with MiXCR and retained in-frame beta chains. Identical CDR3 proteins give one entry, which carries the most common genes and DNA. Counted in this sample were under 550,000 distinct CDR3 sequences; just under 20% of them appeared once. The ten largest clones take up less than 55% of the sample. Sequenced input: blood. All receptors come from a middle-aged man with Graves' ophthalmopathy.

This clonotype was counted only a few times. The gene calls are TRBV5-1 and TRBJ1-1; D uncertain. The CDR3 is 14 amino acids. The germline V gene has CDR1 SGHRS and CDR2 YFSETQ. V was trimmed by 7 bases and J by 5 bases, leaving 18 bases between them. The CDR3 loop reads CASCVSGSKTEAFF. The CDR3, as DNA: TGCGCCAGCTGTGTGTCGGGGAGTAAGACTGAAGCTTTCTTT.

The table lists this clonotype with many counts. The chain uses TRBV7-9 and TRBJ2-1, with TRBD1 as a possible D gene (6 bases). The CDR3 is made up of 15 amino acids. CDR1 SEHNR and CDR2 FQNEAQ come from the germline V gene (reference sequence). Between the trimmed V and J ends, which lost 5 bases and 5 bases, there was a span of 16 bases. CDR3 amino acids: CASSLRADSHNEQFF. The CDR3 DNA reads as TGTGCCAGCAGCCTAAGAGCGGACAGCCACAATGAGCAGTTCTTC.

This clonotype was seen more than once but under ten times. This chain connects TRBV5-1 to TRBJ2-1; the match to TRBD1 covers 8 bases. Trimming at V came to 5 bases and at J to 4 bases, leaving 5 bases not matched to a gene. Germline V gene data show CDR1 as SGHRS and CDR2 as YFSETQ. The CDR3 runs 14 residues. The CDR3 nucleotides are TGCGCCAGCAGGAGGGACAGGTCTTACAATGAGCAGTTCTTC. This translates into CASRRDRSYNEQFF.

Concerning this clonotype: At one end the junction does not follow the germline gene, possibly because of a read error. The genes are TRBV19 and TRBJ2-6; 7 bases map to TRBD1. CDR3 size: 16 residues. Per germline, CDR1 LNHDA and CDR2 SQIVND (reference sequence). The CDR3 is CASSREGGTGASVLTF. The CDR3 DNA sequence: TGTGCCAGTAGCCGAGAAGGGGGCACTGGGGCCAGCGTCCTGACTTTC.

Many counts were recorded for this clonotype. The chain joins TRBV30 to TRBJ2-1, with 8 nucleotides matching TRBD1. V lost 2 bases, J lost 10 bases, and 10 bases stayed unmatched. This CDR3 region has 14 residues. Germline V lookup: CDR1 GTSNPN, CDR2 SVGIG (reference sequence). CDR3 sequence (DNA): TGTGCCTGGAGTCCCTGGACAGGGATGGGGGAGCAGTTCTTC. Translating gives CAWSPWTGMGEQFF.

This clonotype was detected many times. The rearrangement links TRBV11-1 to TRBJ2-3; no reliable D call. The V and J ends lost 8 bases and 2 bases respectively, with 5 bases between them. The CDR3 loop spans 11 amino acids. CDR1 and CDR2 (germline): SGHAT, FQDESV (reference sequence). The CDR3 here is CASSNTDTQYF. In nucleotides, the CDR3 is TGTGCCAGCTCAAACACAGATACGCAGTATTTT.